The 24 T cell receptor beta chains in this list originate from one sample, sequenced in a study of T cells after yellow fever vaccination. TCRdb redid the calling of the 5' RACE reads with MiXCR, one entry per CDR3 protein. The sample holds some 500,000 distinct CDR3 sequences, about 13% seen once. Sample: PBMCs, taken on the day of the yellow fever booster vaccination. These receptors were collected from a man between 25 and 39 years old who received the YFV17D yellow fever vaccine.

The V gene is TRBV5-6, the J gene TRBJ2-1; 8 nucleotides align to TRBD1. The ends lost 4 bases at V and 2 bases at J; junction bases unmatched: 2. The length of the CDR3 is 14 residues. Germline V gives CDR1 SGHDT, CDR2 YYEEEE. CDR3: CASSPDRAYNEQFF. CDR3 bases: TGTGCCAGCAGCCCGGACAGGGCCTACAATGAGCAGTTCTTC. The variable domain in full, with the rest retrieved from reference TRBV5-6 and TRBJ2-1, is DAGVTQSPTHLIKTRGQQVTLRCSPKSGHDTVSWYQQALGQGPQFIFQYYEEEERQRGNFPDRFSGHQFPNYSSELNVNALLLGDSALYLCASSPDRAYNEQFFGPGTRLTVL.

The chain carries TRBV29-1 and TRBJ2-2; TRBD2 matches 8 bases. The V gene end was trimmed by 6 bases and the J gene end by 3 bases; junction bases not matched to a gene: 3. CDR3 length: 13 amino acids. Germline lookup yields CDR1 SQVTM and CDR2 ANQGSEA. This CDR3 is CSVVTSDTGELFF. CDR3 nucleotides: TGCAGCGTGGTGACTAGCGACACCGGGGAGCTGTTTTTT.

The chain joins TRBV5-6 to TRBJ1-5; maybe TRBD1 (6 bases). V was pared by 0 bases and J by 0 bases, with 7 bases between. CDR3 length: 15 amino acids. CDR1 is SGHDT and CDR2 is YYEEEE in the germline V gene. The CDR3 nucleotides read TGTGCCAGCAGCTTGGGACAGGTTAGCAATCAGCCCCAGCATTTT. Amino acids: CASSLGQVSNQPQHF.

At least ten counts were recorded for this clonotype. The CDR3 protein is CASSFQPTGIKDEQFF. In DNA form, the CDR3 reads TGTGCCAGCAGCTTCCAACCTACAGGGATTAAGGATGAGCAGTTCTTC. The rearrangement joins TRBV7-6 to TRBJ2-1; D may be TRBD1 (6 bases). Germline V gene data show CDR1 as SGHVS and CDR2 as FNYEAQ. V was pared by 3 bases and J by 8 bases, with 20 bases between. The CDR3 covers 16 residues. Supplemented by reference TRBV7-6 and TRBJ2-1, the full variable domain reads GAGVSQSPRYKVTKRGQDVALRCDPISGHVSLYWYRQALGQGPEFLTYFNYEAQQDKSGLPNDRFSAERPEGSISTLTIQRTEQRDSAMYRCASSFQPTGIKDEQFFGPGTRLTVL.

In this sample, this clonotype turned up a few times. CDR3 in amino acids: CASSLNRGLYQETQYF. The CDR3 region has the DNA TGCGCCAGCAGCTTGAACAGGGGCTTGTACCAAGAGACCCAGTACTTC. The chain links TRBV5-1 to TRBJ2-5; 7 bases agree with TRBD1. The germline V gene has CDR1 SGHRS and CDR2 YFSETQ. V was pared by 1 base and J by 0 bases, with 6 bases of the junction left unmatched. The CDR3 length is 16 residues.

In its sample, this clonotype was seen a few times. The CDR3 region has the DNA TGCAGCGTTTCAGGGGGCCCGTCGTACAATGAGCAGTTCTTC. Its translation is CSVSGGPSYNEQFF. J is TRBJ2-1 and V is TRBV29-1, with 8 nucleotides matching TRBD1. The germline gives CDR1 SQVTM, CDR2 ANQGSEA. The CDR3 has 14 amino acids. With V trimmed by 5 bases and J by 4 bases, 7 bases remained unmatched.

This chain links TRBV12-3 or TRBV12-4 with TRBJ2-5, with a weak D call TRBD1 (6 bases). The CDR3 extends over 14 amino acids. The V and J ends lost 1 base and 1 base respectively, with 7 bases between them. CDR3 sequence (DNA): TGTGCCAGCAGTTTAGTGGGGGCCCAAGAGACCCAGTACTTC. This sequence encodes CASSLVGAQETQYF.

The chain employs TRBV20-1 and TRBJ2-1; 7 bases map to TRBD2. The germline gives CDR1 DFQATT, CDR2 SNEGSKA (reference sequence). This CDR3 has 12 residues. The V and J ends lost 6 bases and 8 bases, in that order; junction bases with no gene match: 7. The CDR3 is CSARERIYEQFF. The CDR3 DNA reads as TGCAGTGCGCGGGAGAGGATCTATGAGCAGTTCTTC.

The genes are TRBV18 and TRBJ1-1, with a possible D match to TRBD1 (6 bases). This CDR3 spans 13 amino acids. Trimming removed 6 bases at V and 3 bases at J, with 11 bases between. The germline CDR1 and CDR2 sequences are KGHSH and LQKENI. Here the CDR3 DNA reads TGTGCCAGCTCCCAGGGGAGGTACACTGAAGCTTTCTTT. Protein: CASSQGRYTEAFF.

This clonotype was picked up many times. The chain has TRBV4-2 and TRBJ2-6; possibly TRBD1 or TRBD2 for D (5 bases each). CDR3 length: 16 amino acids. Looked up from germline, CDR1 is LGHNA and CDR2 is YNFKEQ. Trimming left V 4 bases short and J 4 bases short, with 14 bases between. The CDR3 DNA reads as TGTGCCAGCAGCCTGGAGGATGGGACGGGGGCCAACGTCCTGACTTTC. This translates into CASSLEDGTGANVLTF.

A remark on this clonotype: An end of the junction does not agree with germline; a read error may underlie this. CDR3 DNA: TGTGCCAGCAGTAACTCAGGTCACAGCAATCAGCCCCAGCATTTT. Its protein product is CASSNSGHSNQPQHF. The chain couples TRBV6-5 to TRBJ1-5; D remains ambiguous. The CDR3 runs to 15 residues. Germline CDR1 MNHEY, CDR2 SVGAGI.

V usage is TRBV20-1 and J usage is TRBJ2-7, with D possibly being TRBD1 (5 bases). CDR3 length: 12 residues. CDR1 and CDR2 from the germline V gene are DFQATT and SNEGSKA (reference sequence). V gave up 3 bases and J gave up 5 bases, with 11 bases separating them. CDR3 nucleotide sequence: TGCAGTGCTAGGGCTAGGACAAACGAGCAGTACTTC. This gives the protein CSARARTNEQYF.

This clonotype was counted a few times. The V gene is TRBV20-1, the J gene TRBJ2-5, with 11 bases lining up with TRBD2. This CDR3 region has 14 residues. Germline CDR1 DFQATT, CDR2 SNEGSKA (reference sequence). The ends lost 5 bases at V and 6 bases at J; junction bases unmatched: 8. This CDR3 reads CSAFPTSGTKTQYF. The CDR3 nucleotides read TGCAGTGCTTTCCCGACTAGCGGGACAAAGACCCAGTACTTC.

This clonotype has ten or more counts. The chain recombines TRBV24-1 with TRBJ2-3, with D hard to call. Germline assignment: CDR1 KGHDR and CDR2 SFDVKD. The ends were cut back, 6 bases at V and 2 bases at J, with 8 bases in the middle. CDR3 length equals 13 residues. The CDR3 bases are TGTGCCACCAGTCAGAGCCCCACAGATACGCAGTATTTT. Translation gives CATSQSPTDTQYF.

The V gene is TRBV29-1, the J gene TRBJ2-6; D possibly corresponds to TRBD2 (6 bases). Trimming shortened V by 4 bases and J by 0 bases, and 10 bases separated the two germline ends. This CDR3 region has 15 residues. Germline lookup yields CDR1 SQVTM and CDR2 ANQGSEA. For the CDR3, the DNA is TGCAGCGTTGGGGGGGTGCGCTCTGGGGCCAACGTCCTGACTTTC. Translation: CSVGGVRSGANVLTF.

This clonotype was seen at least ten times. The V call is TRBV5-1, the J call TRBJ2-7; TRBD1 matches 9 bases. The V gene end was trimmed by 3 bases and the J gene end by 6 bases; junction bases not matched to a gene: 7. The CDR3 covers 14 residues. Germline CDR1 reads SGHRS; CDR2 reads YFSETQ. This CDR3 is CASSSMGQGGEQYF. Here the CDR3 DNA reads TGCGCCAGCAGCTCCATGGGACAGGGCGGCGAGCAGTACTTC.

This rearrangement joins TRBV6-2 or TRBV6-3 to TRBJ2-1; D could derive from TRBD1 or TRBD2 (5 bases each). There are 15 residues in the CDR3. V lost 7 bases and J 7 bases, leaving 20 bases between the germline ends. CDR1 is MNHEY and CDR2 is SVGEGT in the germline V gene. The CDR3 DNA reads as TGTGCCAGCATACAGGACGGAGGACCCTTTAATGAGCAGTTCTTC. Residues: CASIQDGGPFNEQFF.

This clonotype was observed once. V is TRBV7-9 and J is TRBJ2-7; 8 nucleotides line up with TRBD1. J lost 2 bases, V lost 0 bases, and 9 bases had no gene match. Germline lookup yields CDR1 SEHNR and CDR2 FQNEAQ (reference sequence). The CDR3 is made up of 17 amino acids. CDR3 sequence: CASSLATAGGIAYEQYF. The CDR3 DNA sequence: TGTGCCAGCAGCTTAGCCACTGCAGGGGGCATCGCCTACGAGCAGTACTTC.

This clonotype was counted at least ten times. The chain is built from TRBV5-1 and TRBJ2-5; TRBD2 agrees at 13 bases. CDR3 length: 17 amino acids. Looked up from germline, CDR1 is SGHRS and CDR2 is YFSETQ. V shed 3 bases, J shed 4 bases, and the junction held 9 bases outside the gene matches. The CDR3 region is CASSWAGLAGDGETQYF. CDR3 DNA: TGCGCCAGCAGCTGGGCCGGACTAGCGGGAGACGGAGAGACCCAGTACTTC.

CDR3 coding DNA: TGTGCCAGCAGTGGGACTAGCGGGAGGGCCACTTACGAGCAGTACTTC. This translates into CASSGTSGRATYEQYF. The V call is TRBV2, the J call TRBJ2-7; 15 nucleotides line up with TRBD2. V was clipped by 4 bases and J by 4 bases; unmatched bases: 5. The germline CDR1 and CDR2 sequences are SNHLY and FYNNEI. This CDR3 is built from 16 residues.

Regarding this clonotype: Sequence at one end of the junction differs from germline and may be a read error. The genes are TRBV20-1 and TRBJ2-2, with D maybe TRBD2 (6 bases). This CDR3 comprises 16 residues. The germline V gene encodes CDR1 DFQATT and CDR2 SNEGSKA (reference sequence). CDR3 coding DNA: TGCTGTGCTAGAGATCTAGAGCAGGGAGGCACCGGGGAGCTGTTTTTT. Residues: CCARDLEQGGTGELFF.

This clonotype was seen a few times. The gene calls are TRBV27 and TRBJ2-7, with D maybe TRBD2 (6 bases). The germline V and J ends were trimmed by 11 bases and 4 bases, with 18 bases remaining between them. Germline assignment: CDR1 MNHEY and CDR2 SMNVEV (reference sequence). The length of the CDR3 is 13 residues. The CDR3 bases are TGTGCCGTGGGGGGATTGGGGTCTTACGAGCAGTACTTC. Translating it yields CAVGGLGSYEQYF.

This clonotype was seen only a few times. This chain links TRBV28 with TRBJ2-7; D is perhaps TRBD2 (5 bases). The germline CDR1 and CDR2 sequences are MDHEN and SYDVKM. The CDR3 totals 12 residues. Trimming shortened V by 5 bases and J by 7 bases, and 12 bases separated the two germline ends. The CDR3 reads CASSRGVREQYF. Written as DNA, the CDR3 is TGTGCCAGCAGTCGGGGAGTCCGGGAGCAGTACTTC.

This clonotype was observed a handful of times. The gene calls are TRBV19 and TRBJ2-4; a weak D match, TRBD2 (5 bases). The CDR3 contains 16 residues. Per germline, CDR1 LNHDA and CDR2 SQIVND (reference sequence). With 3 bases removed from V and 0 bases from J, the gap between germline ends came to 12 bases. The CDR3 reads CASSIGETVAKNIQYF. The CDR3 coding sequence is TGTGCCAGTAGTATCGGGGAGACGGTAGCCAAAAACATTCAGTACTTC.